This T cell receptor (beta chain) was found in a study of control samples from healthy donors and cancer patients. Here immunoSEQ multiplex PCR was the method, and the copy in TCRdb shows in-frame clones only, minus some. Of approximately 100,000 clones in the sample, 90% are singletons; the top ten hold more than 3.5%. This clone has a handful of counts. The CDR3 has 15 residues. Trimming pared 5 bases from V and 0 bases from J, leaving 10 bases between. The germline CDR1 and CDR2 sequences are KGHDR and SFDVKD. The material sequenced was blood. This TCR was sampled from a woman in her late teens or twenties in good health. This rearrangement joins TRBV24-1 to TRBJ1-5; D perhaps matches TRBD1 (6 bases). The DNA for the CDR3 is TGTGCCACCAGTGGGGGACACCTTAGCAATCAGCCCCAGCATTTT. This translates into CATSGGHLSNQPQHF.